A selection of T cell receptor beta chains follows, all from one sample in a study of blood T cells in healthy people across ages. TCRdb reanalysed the 5' RACE reads using MiXCR and keeps one entry per CDR3 protein. The data hold about 900,000 distinct CDR3 sequences, with approximately 67% observed a single time. Sequencing was carried out using blood. The source is a man aged 30 to 45 in good health. Both conserved end residues are part of each CDR3. A D gene is named only where the DNA matches it firmly. The size entry is marked missing in some rows and otherwise reads once, few, many or a size class.

abundance	v_gene	len	d_gene	j_gene	CDR3nt	CDR3aa
few	TRBV9	14	NA	TRBJ2-6	TGTGCCAGCAGCGCCCCCCCTGGGGCCAACGTCCTGACTTTC	CASSAPPGANVLTF
NA	TRBV10-3	16	NA	TRBJ1-1	NA	CAISESFGAGGTEAFF
few	TRBV20-1	13	TRBD1	TRBJ2-7	TGCAGTGCCATGAGGACAGGGGAGTACGAGCAGTACTTC	CSAMRTGEYEQYF
NA	TRBV5-1	17	TRBD2	TRBJ2-1	TGCGCCAGCAGCTTTGACTGGACTAGCGGGGAGAACAATGAGCAGTTCTTC	CASSFDWTSGENNEQFF
few	TRBV7-3	18	TRBD1	TRBJ2-1	TGTGCCAGCAGCCCAACCGGGACAGCCTTGAAGTCCTACAATGAGCAGTTCTTC	CASSPTGTALKSYNEQFF
NA	TRBV15	14	NA	TRBJ2-7	TGTGCCACCAGCAGAGGGGAGGTACGTTACGAGCAGTACTTC	CATSRGEVRYEQYF
NA	TRBV27	13	NA	TRBJ2-1	TGTGCCAGCAGTGTATCAGGGTACAATGAGCAGTTCTTC	CASSVSGYNEQFF
once	TRBV9	15	TRBD1	TRBJ2-7	TGTGCCAGCAGCGCGGGACAGGGAAGTCCGGACGAGCAGTACTTC	CASSAGQGSPDEQYF
few	TRBV28	14	TRBD2	TRBJ2-7	TGTGCCAGCAGGCGGGGACTAGCGGGGGGGTCCCAGTACTTC	CASRRGLAGGSQYF
NA	TRBV7-9	19	TRBD2	TRBJ2-7	TGTGCCAGCAGCTTAATTCAGGGGGCCGGACTAGCGGGTAGGACGGAGCAGTACTTC	CASSLIQGAGLAGRTEQYF
few	TRBV30	12	NA	TRBJ1-2	TGTGCCTGGAGTGGCGTAGGGTTTGGCTACACCTTC	CAWSGVGFGYTF
NA	TRBV13	11	NA	TRBJ2-7	TGTGCCAGCAGCTTATCCGGCTTGCAGTACTTC	CASSLSGLQYF
once	TRBV5-1	15	TRBD2	TRBJ2-1	TGCGCCAGCAGCTTGGAGCGAGCGGGGGGTCCCAGGCAGTTCTTC	CASSLERAGGPRQFF
NA	TRBV20-1	13	NA	TRBJ2-1	TGCAGTGCGCCAGGGAGCCTTGTTGATGAGCAGTTCTTC	CSAPGSLVDEQFF
NA	TRBV2	16	TRBD1	TRBJ1-4	TGTGCCAGCAGTGAAATAACAGGGGATTATAATGAAAAACTGTTTTTT	CASSEITGDYNEKLFF
NA	TRBV20-1	15	NA	TRBJ1-1	TGCAGTGCTAGAGAGCGGGGGCGCGGGAACACTGAAGCTTTCTTT	CSARERGRGNTEAFF
few	TRBV6-2/TRBV6-3	14	TRBD2	TRBJ2-7	TGTGCCAGCAGGAGGACTAGCTTCCTGGGAGAGCAGTACTTC	CASRRTSFLGEQYF
NA	TRBV29-1	15	NA	TRBJ2-3	TGCAGCGTTGAAGTTGGCAGGGAAAGGACAGATACGCAGTATTTT	CSVEVGRERTDTQYF
NA	TRBV6-5	17	TRBD2	TRBJ2-1	TGTGCCAGCAGTAGCCGCCCCCGGACTAGCGGGGGGTCAAGGGAGTTCTTC	CASSSRPRTSGGSREFF
NA	TRBV20-1	16	TRBD2	TRBJ2-1	TGCAGTGCTACCCGGACTAGCGGGGGGACCGACAATGAGCAGTTCTTC	CSATRTSGGTDNEQFF
NA	TRBV25-1	16	TRBD2	TRBJ2-5	TGTGCCAGCAGTGAGGTAGCGGGGGGTCTCCAAGAGACCCAGTACTTC	CASSEVAGGLQETQYF
NA	TRBV10-3	14	TRBD1	TRBJ2-2	TGTGCCAGTTCCGGGACAGGGGACGCCGGGGAGCTGTTTTTT	CASSGTGDAGELFF
NA	TRBV7-2	15	NA	TRBJ2-7	TGTGCCAGCAGCCTCGACTTCCGGAGCTCCTACGAGCAGTACTTC	CASSLDFRSSYEQYF
NA	TRBV12-3/TRBV12-4	14	TRBD1	TRBJ2-5	TGTGCCAGCAGAGACAGGACAGGGCAAGAGACCCAGTACTTC	CASRDRTGQETQYF
NA	TRBV6-6	13	TRBD1	TRBJ2-4	TGTGCCAGTGCTCCGGGACAGGGGAACATTCAGTACTTC	CASAPGQGNIQYF
NA	TRBV7-9	16	NA	TRBJ2-6	TGTGCCAGCAGGTTAAACAAGGAGTCTGGGACCAACGTCCTGACTTTC	CASRLNKESGTNVLTF
few	TRBV28	15	TRBD1	TRBJ2-7	TGTGCCAGCAGTCCTCCGACAGGGGACGTCGACGAGCAGTACTTC	CASSPPTGDVDEQYF
NA	TRBV6-2/TRBV6-3	16	NA	TRBJ2-1	TGTGCCAGCAGTTATTTAAGGGGGGGCTCCTACAATGAGCAGTTCTTC	CASSYLRGGSYNEQFF
NA	TRBV20-1	16	NA	TRBJ2-3	TGCAGTGCTAGAGAGGGCTATGGGGGTTCAACAGATACGCAGTATTTT	CSAREGYGGSTDTQYF
NA	TRBV29-1	14	TRBD2	TRBJ2-3	TGCAGCGTTAGCGGGGGGCTGAGCACAGATACGCAGTATTTT	CSVSGGLSTDTQYF
few	TRBV7-2	15	TRBD2	TRBJ2-3	TGTGCCAGCAGTTTAGCGGGGGGCCTAACAGGTACGCAGTATTTT	CASSLAGGLTGTQYF
NA	TRBV5-8	15	NA	TRBJ1-2	TGTGCCAGCAGCTTGGGGCAGAGGGCGAACTATGGCTACACCTTC	CASSLGQRANYGYTF
NA	TRBV6-2/TRBV6-3	15	TRBD2	TRBJ2-4	TGTGCCAGCAGTTACAGCGCTAGCGGTGGGAACATTCAGTACTTC	CASSYSASGGNIQYF
few	TRBV4-3	17	NA	TRBJ2-3	TGCGCCAGCAGCCAAGTCCATCTGCAGGGGACCACAGATACGCAGTATTTT	CASSQVHLQGTTDTQYF